This section outlines one TCR beta chain sequence together with its context. Its antigen is currently unknown. This entry belongs to a study of siplizumab effects on memory and regulatory T cells. Whole-study findings and limits: Roughly 75-95% of proliferating CD4+ or CD8+ clones lacked an assignable naive or memory phenotype. Of the alloreactive clones, only a minor fraction mapped to unstimulated subsets.

Sequencing used immunoSEQ multiplex PCR; TCRdb keeps in-frame clones, though not all of them. The table lists around 87,000 clones, 85% to 90% of them singletons. The sequenced sample was CD4+ T cells sorted from blood. The origin of this receptor is a human donor in good health.

The chain's CDR3 is CASSFGLEGKNIQYF. CDR3 in DNA: TGTGCCAGCAGCTTTGGGTTGGAGGGCAAAAACATTCAGTACTTC. V usage is TRBV5-4 and J usage is TRBJ2-4; a weak D match, TRBD2 (6 bases). There are 15 residues in the CDR3. Deletions cut 2 bases from V and 3 bases from J, with 12 bases between. Germline V CDR1 and CDR2: SGHNT, YYREEE (reference sequence). The variable domain in full, with the rest retrieved from reference TRBV5-4 and TRBJ2-4, is ETGVTQSPTHLIKTRGQQVTLRCSSQSGHNTVSWYQQALGQGPQFIFQYYREEENGRGNFPPRFSGLQFPNYSSELNVNALELDDSALYLCASSFGLEGKNIQYFGAGTRLSVL.